Listed here are 10 T cell receptor beta chains from one sample, sequenced in a study of OX40 agonist ivuxolimab in advanced cancers. Assay: immunoSEQ multiplex PCR; the TCRdb copy retains only in-frame clones and omits some. The table has approximately 67,000 clones, more than 70% seen once. The specimen comprised CD4+ or CD8+ T cells sorted from blood, sampled in a trial of the OX40 agonist ivuxolimab. The receptors were gathered from an adult with an advanced solid tumor such as melanoma, head and neck, liver or kidney cancer.

CDR3 coding DNA: TGTGCCAGCAGCAAGGACTCCTACAATGAGCAGTTCTTC. As protein: CASSKDSYNEQFF. The chain couples TRBV6-5 to TRBJ2-1, with D uncertain. V was clipped by 6 bases and J by 0 bases, with 6 bases between them. The CDR3 contains 13 residues. Germline loops: CDR1 MNHEY, CDR2 SVGAGI.

This rearrangement joins TRBV5-1 to TRBJ2-7; 9 nucleotides line up with TRBD1. Germline loops: CDR1 SGHRS, CDR2 YFSETQ. The CDR3 loop spans 15 amino acids. V was clipped by 1 base and J by 1 base; unmatched bases: 3. DNA for the CDR3: TGCGCCAGCAGCTTGACAGGGGGCGAATCCTACGAGCAGTACTTC. Amino acids: CASSLTGGESYEQYF. Full variable domain (remainder filled in from reference TRBV5-1 and TRBJ2-7): KAGVTQTPRYLIKTRGQQVTLSCSPISGHRSVSWYQQTPGQGLQFLFEYFSETQRNKGNFPGRFSGRQFSNSRSEMNVSTLELGDSALYLCASSLTGGESYEQYFGPGTRLTVT.

J is TRBJ1-1 and V is TRBV7-2, with D perhaps matching TRBD1 (6 bases). The CDR3 is made up of 13 amino acids. CDR1 and CDR2 from the germline V gene are SGHTA and FQGNSA. Trimming left V 4 bases short and J 4 bases short, with 10 bases between. CDR3 residues: CASSSGQTTEAFF. The CDR3 nucleotides read TGTGCCAGCAGCTCAGGACAGACCACTGAAGCTTTCTTT.

As for this clone: A read error is likely, as this CDR3 ends without the conserved phenylalanine or tryptophan. The rearrangement joins TRBV30 to TRBJ1-5; no definite D call. There are 15 residues in the CDR3. Trimming cost V 1 base and J 0 bases, with 10 bases left between them. Germline lookup yields CDR1 GTSNPN and CDR2 SVGIG (reference sequence). The DNA of the CDR3 is TGTGCCTGGAGTGCGCAAATAGGTAGCAATCAGCCCCAGCATTCT. Its translation: CAWSAQIGSNQPQHS.

In DNA, the CDR3 is TGCGCCAGCAGCTTGGAGCCGGGGGGAGGCACAGATACGCAGTATTTT. Protein product: CASSLEPGGGTDTQYF. V gene TRBV5-1 combines with J gene TRBJ2-3; TRBD2 agrees at 7 bases. After removal of 0 bases from V and 1 base from J, the junction contained 5 bases not matched to a gene. The germline gives CDR1 SGHRS, CDR2 YFSETQ. The CDR3 spans 16 residues.

The rearrangement joins TRBV7-8 to TRBJ2-5, with TRBD1 matching 7 bases. TRBJ2-7 explains the end of the DNA better; the J call may be wrong. From germline, CDR1 is SGHVS and CDR2 FQNEAQ. This CDR3 spans 13 amino acids. The DNA for the CDR3 is TGTGCCAGCAGCAGGGACAGCTCCTACGAGCAGTACTTC. It specifies CASSRDSSYEQYF.

The rearrangement joins TRBV5-1 to TRBJ2-3; 9 bases fit TRBD2. V lost 3 bases and J lost 3; bases outside the gene matches: 8. Germline V gene lookup returns CDR1 SGHRS and CDR2 YFSETQ. The CDR3 loop spans 16 amino acids. The CDR3 spells CASSSLTSGATDTQYF. The CDR3 coding sequence is TGCGCCAGCAGCTCCCTGACTAGCGGAGCTACAGATACGCAGTATTTT.

This clone occurred a few times. V gene TRBV15 combines with J gene TRBJ1-3, with D unresolved. CDR3 length equals 13 residues. CDR1 is LNHNV and CDR2 is YYDKDF in the germline V gene (reference sequence). V lost 6 bases and J lost 0, with 6 bases in between. The CDR3 bases are TGTGCCACCAGGCAGATCTCTGGAAACACCATATATTTT. Protein product: CATRQISGNTIYF.

The V and J genes are TRBV7-2 and TRBJ2-7, with D perhaps being TRBD1 or TRBD2 (6 bases each). CDR3 length: 13 residues. Trimming took 3 bases from V and 6 from J, leaving 12 bases between them. The germline gives CDR1 SGHTA, CDR2 FQGNSA. The CDR3 nucleotides are TGTGCCAGCAGCTTCGCGGGACAAATCGAGCAGTACTTC. Amino acids: CASSFAGQIEQYF. Together with reference TRBV7-2 and TRBJ2-7, the CDR3 gives the full variable domain: GAGVSQSPSNKVTEKGKDVELRCDPISGHTALYWYRQSLGQGLEFLIYFQGNSAPDKSGLPSDRFSAERTGGSVSTLTIQRTQQEDSAVYLCASSFAGQIEQYFGPGTRLTVT.

This clone is classed as medium-sized. The CDR3: CASSQILTLSNTEAFF. The CDR3 DNA is TGCGCCAGCAGCCAAATCCTAACACTTTCGAACACTGAAGCTTTCTTT. The J gene is TRBJ1-1, the V gene TRBV4-1; D ambiguous. This CDR3 spans 16 amino acids. V was shortened by 2 bases and J by 1 base, with 14 bases between the two germline ends. CDR1 is MGHRA and CDR2 is YSYEKL in the germline V gene.